This T cell receptor beta chain was sequenced in a study of blood T cell repertoires in COVID-19. Before being deemed recovered, Cohort 3 donors had two negative PCRs, clearance, or symptom resolution. Data came from immunoSEQ multiplex PCR; TCRdb stores just in-frame clones and leaves some out. The repertoire includes 300,000 to 350,000 clones, 88% of them detected once, and around 5% sits in the top ten. This sequence originates from a young man who had recovered from COVID-19. Sequenced: PBMCs or T cells enriched from blood (not recorded which).

CDR3 sequence (DNA): TGTGCCAGCAAGGGCGGGGGGGTCGCGGAGACCCAGTACTTC. Translated, it gives CASKGGGVAETQYF. The chain recombines TRBV6-5 with TRBJ2-5; 9 bases map to TRBD2. The CDR3 has 14 residues. Germline V CDR1 and CDR2: MNHEY, SVGAGI. Trimming at V came to 7 bases and at J to 5 bases, leaving 8 bases not matched to a gene.